What follows are 23 T cell receptor beta chains derived from one specimen sequenced in a study of control samples from healthy donors and cancer patients. The table came from immunoSEQ multiplex PCR; TCRdb's copy has only in-frame clones and leaves some out. The repertoire includes about 140,000 clones, 70% to 90% of them detected once, and 8.7% sits in the top ten. Material: blood. These receptors were obtained from a woman aged 30 to 39 in good health.

The genes are TRBV28 and TRBJ2-3, with 8 bases that match TRBD1. The junction had 6 bases not matched to a gene; V was cut back by 2 bases and J by 2 bases. The V gene's germline CDR1 is MDHEN and CDR2 SYDVKM. The CDR3 is made up of 16 amino acids. CDR3 nucleotides: TGTGCCAGCAGTTTAGGGGACAGGAGGACCACAGATACGCAGTATTTT. This sequence encodes CASSLGDRRTTDTQYF. The full variable domain, its missing parts supplied by reference TRBV28 and TRBJ2-3, is DVKVTQSSRYLVKRTGEKVFLECVQDMDHENMFWYRQDPGLGLRLIYFSYDVKMKEKGDIPEGYSVSREKKERFSLILESASTNQTSMYLCASSLGDRRTTDTQYFGPGTRLTVL.

J is TRBJ2-1 and V is TRBV6-5, with D maybe TRBD2 (6 bases). This CDR3 is 13 amino acids long. Trimming left V 6 bases short and J 4 bases short, with 10 bases between. CDR1 and CDR2 from the germline V gene are MNHEY and SVGAGI. The CDR3 DNA reads TGTGCCAGCAGGAGCGGGCCTTACAATGAGCAGTTCTTC. It is translated as CASRSGPYNEQFF.

The rearrangement joins TRBV6-5 to TRBJ1-5, with D tentatively TRBD1 (5 bases). V dropped 7 bases and J dropped 5 bases, with 18 bases sitting between them. There are 15 residues in the CDR3. Germline lookup yields CDR1 MNHEY and CDR2 SVGAGI. As DNA, the CDR3 is TGTGCCAGCATTTCCGGTCAGGGCCACGATCAGCCCCAGCATTTT. Translation gives CASISGQGHDQPQHF.

This sequence joins TRBV23-1 and TRBJ1-2; tentatively, D is TRBD1 (6 bases). TRBV23-1 is an ORF; its function is uncertain. Trimming cost V 6 bases and J 2 bases, with 13 bases left between them. The CDR3 has 14 residues. CDR3 loop: CASSVRTVNYGYTF. The CDR3 DNA follows: TGCGCCAGCAGCGTAAGGACAGTCAACTATGGCTACACCTTC.

The chain joins TRBV7-9 to TRBJ1-1; 10 nucleotides agree with TRBD1. Looked up from germline, CDR1 is SEHNR and CDR2 is FQNEAQ (reference sequence). V was clipped by 6 bases and J by 5 bases; unmatched bases: 6. The CDR3 runs 14 residues. The CDR3 is CASRSRDRGTEAFF. In DNA, the CDR3 is TGTGCCAGCAGATCCCGGGACAGGGGTACTGAAGCTTTCTTT.

This sequence joins TRBV24-1 and TRBJ1-2; a weak D match, TRBD1 (5 bases). The V end was cut by 9 bases, the J end by 1 base, with 17 bases between. The CDR3 runs to 15 residues. Looked up from germline, CDR1 is KGHDR and CDR2 is SFDVKD. CDR3 sequence: CATSKAGQGNYGYTF. The CDR3 nucleotides read TGTGCCACCTCCAAAGCTGGCCAGGGTAACTATGGCTACACCTTC.

J is TRBJ2-3 and V is TRBV9; no firm D call. The V and J ends lost 0 bases and 2 bases respectively, with 13 bases between them. The CDR3 has 16 amino acids. The germline V gene encodes CDR1 SGDLS and CDR2 YYNGEE. This CDR3 is CASSVVKGRTTDTQYF. In nucleotides, the CDR3 is TGTGCCAGCAGCGTAGTAAAGGGTCGGACCACAGATACGCAGTATTTT.

V usage is TRBV18 and J usage is TRBJ1-2; D uncertain. Trimming pared 3 bases from V and 8 bases from J, leaving 13 bases between. Germline CDR1 and CDR2: KGHSH and LQKENI. The CDR3 runs to 13 residues. CDR3 coding DNA: TGTGCCAGCTCACCTGGGCGGCAGGAGGGCTACACCTTC. It yields the protein CASSPGRQEGYTF. The complete variable domain, with remaining parts taken from reference TRBV18 and TRBJ1-2, reads NAGVMQNPRHLVRRRGQEARLRCSPMKGHSHVYWYRQLPEEGLKFMVYLQKENIIDESGMPKERFSAEFPKEGPSILRIQQVVRGDSAAYFCASSPGRQEGYTFGSGTRLTVV.

With regard to this clone: The same CDR3 is also encoded by other DNA sequences in this sample. The chain carries TRBV19 and TRBJ2-7; a weak D match, TRBD2 (6 bases). The germline CDR1 and CDR2 sequences are LNHDA and SQIVND (reference sequence). This CDR3 comprises 14 residues. The ends were cut back, 3 bases at V and 0 bases at J, with 9 bases in the middle. CDR3 nucleotides: TGTGCCAGTAGTATGGGGGGTAGCTCCTACGAGCAGTACTTC. Translating it yields CASSMGGSSYEQYF.

The CDR3 DNA reads as TGCGCCAGCAGCGTAGCGGGGAAGGAGGGCATTCAGTACTTC. This codes for CASSVAGKEGIQYF. V gene TRBV10-1 combines with J gene TRBJ2-4, with 8 bases aligning to TRBD2. CDR1 and CDR2 from the germline V gene are WNHNN and SYGVQD (reference sequence). CDR3 length equals 14 residues. Unmatched junction bases numbered 10, after V lost 6 bases and J lost 9 bases.

In its sample, this clone was seen once. This chain joins TRBV12-3 or TRBV12-4 and TRBJ2-7; no clear D gene. V was clipped by 7 bases and J by 6 bases, with 16 bases between them. The CDR3 has 13 residues. The CDR3 loop is CASTLSLSGEQYF. CDR3 in DNA: TGTGCCAGCACCCTGTCTCTTAGTGGCGAGCAGTACTTC.

J is TRBJ2-2 and V is TRBV6-5, with a weak D call TRBD1 (5 bases). The germline V gene encodes CDR1 MNHEY and CDR2 SVGAGI. The ends were cut back, 0 bases at V and 4 bases at J, with 12 bases in the middle. This CDR3 is 16 amino acids long. The CDR3, as DNA: TGTGCCAGCAGTTACTCTGCAGGGTCCCCCACCGGGGAGCTGTTTTTT. This translates into CASSYSAGSPTGELFF.

The chain links TRBV30 to TRBJ1-4; D is perhaps TRBD1 (5 bases). Trimming removed 2 bases from V and 6 bases from J, with 13 bases in between. The CDR3 is 14 amino acids. Germline V lookup: CDR1 GTSNPN, CDR2 SVGIG (reference sequence). The CDR3 bases are TGTGCCTGGAGTCCCGGGACGGCTGATGAAAAACTGTTTTTT. Residues: CAWSPGTADEKLFF.

CDR3 bases: TGCGCCAGCAGCCTGTCGGACTCCGGCTCCTACAATGAGCAGTTCTTC. Translating gives CASSLSDSGSYNEQFF. The gene calls are TRBV4-1 and TRBJ2-1; TRBD2 is a possible D gene (5 bases). The CDR3 consists of 16 residues. CDR1 is MGHRA and CDR2 is YSYEKL in the germline V gene. V was shortened by 4 bases and J by 0 bases, with 13 bases between the two germline ends.

This clone was seen once. The CDR3: CSVEVSAGYGYTF. The CDR3 nucleotides are TGCAGCGTTGAAGTCTCGGCCGGCTATGGCTACACCTTC. The chain has TRBV29-1 and TRBJ1-2; D unclear. In germline, CDR1 is SQVTM, CDR2 ANQGSEA. Between the trimmed V and J ends, which lost 1 base and 4 bases, there was a span of 10 bases. The CDR3 is 13 residues long.

The chain carries TRBV24-1 and TRBJ2-7; 7 bases line up with TRBD2. CDR3 length: 18 amino acids. V lost 1 base, J lost 0 bases, and 11 bases stayed unmatched. The germline CDR1 and CDR2 sequences are KGHDR and SFDVKD. The CDR3 coding sequence is TGTGCCACCAGTGATTTCGCCCTAAAAGCGGGATTCTCCTACGAGCAGTACTTC. This gives the protein CATSDFALKAGFSYEQYF.

The chain couples TRBV7-2 to TRBJ2-2; 8 nucleotides match TRBD2. V was pared by 5 bases and J by 1 base, with 3 bases of the junction left unmatched. Germline values: CDR1 SGHTA, CDR2 FQGNSA. There are 15 residues in the CDR3. CDR3 sequence: CASSPTSVNTGELFF. In DNA form, the CDR3 reads TGTGCCAGCAGCCCGACTAGCGTGAACACCGGGGAGCTGTTTTTT. The entire variable domain, with the rest obtained from reference TRBV7-2 and TRBJ2-2, is as follows: GAGVSQSPSNKVTEKGKDVELRCDPISGHTALYWYRQSLGQGLEFLIYFQGNSAPDKSGLPSDRFSAERTGGSVSTLTIQRTQQEDSAVYLCASSPTSVNTGELFFGEGSRLTVL.

V gene TRBV29-1 combines with J gene TRBJ2-2, with TRBD1 as a possible D gene (6 bases). Trimming pared 2 bases from V and 8 bases from J, leaving 21 bases between. Germline lookup yields CDR1 SQVTM and CDR2 ANQGSEA. This CDR3 comprises 16 residues. As DNA, the CDR3 is TGCAGCGTTGAACGCACATCACAGGGCGCGCGAGGGGAGCTGTTTTTT. This gives the protein CSVERTSQGARGELFF.

The table lists this clone with a count of one. The genes are TRBV27 and TRBJ2-7, with D perhaps matching TRBD1 (6 bases). The CDR3 is 15 residues long. Germline values: CDR1 MNHEY, CDR2 SMNVEV (reference sequence). V shed 4 bases and J shed 6 bases, with 19 bases lying between them. The CDR3 is CASSYSRPQGSEQYF. Written as DNA, the CDR3 is TGTGCCAGCAGTTACTCGAGACCTCAGGGGAGCGAGCAGTACTTC.

The gene calls are TRBV25-1 and TRBJ1-3, with D maybe TRBD1 (6 bases). CDR1 MGHDK and CDR2 SYGVNS come from the germline V gene. Trimming took off 6 bases at V and 4 bases at J, with 10 bases between the two ends. The length of the CDR3 is 13 residues. CDR3 in DNA: TGTGCCAGCAGATCTGGGGGCGGAAACACCATATATTTT. Its protein product is CASRSGGGNTIYF.

The chain has TRBV3-1 (or the pseudogene TRBV3-2) and TRBJ2-1; TRBD1 aligns across 9 bases. V trimming: 4 bases; J trimming: 8 bases; junction bases outside the gene matches: 3. The CDR3 extends over 13 amino acids. CDR1 and CDR2 from the germline V gene are LGHDT and YNNKEL (reference sequence). This CDR3 reads CASSPTGGDEQFF. As DNA, the CDR3 is TGTGCCAGCAGCCCCACAGGGGGCGATGAGCAGTTCTTC.

CDR3 residues: CASSMSPLLGTGNTIYF. CDR3 coding DNA: TGTGCCAGTAGTATGTCGCCGTTGCTCGGTACTGGAAACACCATATATTTT. The chain couples TRBV19 to TRBJ1-3; D remains ambiguous. Between the trimmed V and J ends, which lost 3 bases and 2 bases, there was a span of 17 bases. Germline V gives CDR1 LNHDA, CDR2 SQIVND (reference sequence). This CDR3 region has 17 residues.

This clone was seen just once. Relative to the germline gene, one junction end is altered; a read error may explain this. The chain recombines TRBV7-7 with TRBJ1-5; no clear D. CDR1 is SSHAT and CDR2 is FNYEAQ in the germline V gene (reference sequence). The CDR3 has 13 residues. CDR3 DNA sequence: TGTGCTAGCAGCTTTTCCCCCAATCAGCCCCAGCATTTT. It codes for CASSFSPNQPQHF.